The clone carrying this TCR beta chain has only a few counts. This entry belongs to a study of T cells in Graves' hyperthyroidism and ophthalmopathy. The CDR3 has 16 residues. Germline V gives CDR1 SGHVS, CDR2 FQNEAQ. V lost 5 bases to trimming and J lost 4 bases, with 18 bases between them. The TCR beta CDR3 regions underwent amplification using RNA transcripts as the source. HTBI primers were the set used in a first-round RT-PCR of the TCR CDR3. TCRdb ran MiXCR on the multiplex PCR reads and lists one entry per CDR3 protein. The sample shows some 530,000 distinct CDR3 sequences, 22% of them seen only once. Under 3 months was the duration of disease in ophthalmopathy patients, who also had a Clinical Activity Score of at least 3 and a NOSPECS grade of at least 4. PBMCs came from around 9.7 ml fresh peripheral blood.

The sequencing input was blood. The gene calls are TRBV7-8 and TRBJ2-1; D is perhaps TRBD1 or TRBD2 (5 bases each). The clonotype originates from a woman between 70 and 85 years old with Graves' ophthalmopathy. The CDR3 spells CASSPLEGIAYNEQFF. CDR3 sequence (DNA): TGTGCCAGCAGCCCCTTAGAGGGGATCGCATACAATGAGCAGTTCTTC.